The source of this T cell receptor (beta chain) is a study of T cell changes during pregnancy in multiple sclerosis. This CDR3 has 16 amino acids. The junction had 11 bases not matched to a gene; V was cut back by 1 base and J by 8 bases. Germline CDR1 reads SGHNT; CDR2 reads YENEEA. Clones were read by immunoSEQ multiplex PCR, and TCRdb kept only the in-frame ones, dropping some. Among roughly 13,000 clones listed, approximately 95% were seen once. The sequence was collected from a female donor in good health, enrolled as a control in a pregnancy study. The chain employs TRBV11-3 and TRBJ2-1; 7 bases agree with TRBD2. Sequenced material: peripheral blood, taken in the second trimester of pregnancy. The CDR3 sequence is CASSLGVSGSIDEQFF. The CDR3 DNA reads as TGTGCCAGCAGCTTAGGGGTTAGCGGGTCAATCGATGAGCAGTTCTTC.